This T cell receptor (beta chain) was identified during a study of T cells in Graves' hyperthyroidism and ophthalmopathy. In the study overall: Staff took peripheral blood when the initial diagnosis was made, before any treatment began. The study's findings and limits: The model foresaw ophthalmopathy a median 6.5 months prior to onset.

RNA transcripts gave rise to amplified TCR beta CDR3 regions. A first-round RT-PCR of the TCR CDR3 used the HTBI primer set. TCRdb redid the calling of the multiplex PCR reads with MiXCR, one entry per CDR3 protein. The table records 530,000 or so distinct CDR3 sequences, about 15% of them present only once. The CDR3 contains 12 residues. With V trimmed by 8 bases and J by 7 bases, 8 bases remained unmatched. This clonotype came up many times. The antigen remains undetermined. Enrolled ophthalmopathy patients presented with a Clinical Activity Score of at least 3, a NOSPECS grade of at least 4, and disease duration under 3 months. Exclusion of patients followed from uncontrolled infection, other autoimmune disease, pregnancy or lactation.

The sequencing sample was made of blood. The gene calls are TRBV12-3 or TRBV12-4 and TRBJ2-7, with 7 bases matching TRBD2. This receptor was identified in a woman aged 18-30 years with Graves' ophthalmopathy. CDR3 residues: CASRMGGGEQYF. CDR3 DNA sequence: TGTGCCAGCCGAATGGGGGGAGGGGAGCAGTACTTC.